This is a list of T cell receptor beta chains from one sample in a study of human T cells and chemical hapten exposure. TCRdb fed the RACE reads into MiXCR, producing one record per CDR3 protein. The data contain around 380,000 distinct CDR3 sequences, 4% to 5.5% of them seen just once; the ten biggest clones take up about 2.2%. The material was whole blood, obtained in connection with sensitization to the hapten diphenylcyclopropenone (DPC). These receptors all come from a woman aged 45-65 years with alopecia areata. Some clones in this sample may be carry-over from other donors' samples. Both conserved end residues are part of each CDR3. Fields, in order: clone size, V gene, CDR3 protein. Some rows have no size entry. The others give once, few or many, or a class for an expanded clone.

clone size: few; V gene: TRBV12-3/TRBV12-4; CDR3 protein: CASKRSTGELFF
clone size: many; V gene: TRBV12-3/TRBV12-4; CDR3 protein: CASSPNFPGTEYEQYF
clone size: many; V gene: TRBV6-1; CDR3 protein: CASTLTGPQPQHF
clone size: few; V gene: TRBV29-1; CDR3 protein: CSVRAGDGIQYF
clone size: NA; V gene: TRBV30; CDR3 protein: CAWKAGDTQYF
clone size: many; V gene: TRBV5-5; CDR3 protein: CASSLGGASQPQHF
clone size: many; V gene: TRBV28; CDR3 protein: CASSLRVSSYEQYF
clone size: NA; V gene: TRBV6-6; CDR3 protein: CASTGQGRTQPQHF
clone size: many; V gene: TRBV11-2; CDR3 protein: CASSLGETGFGHNEQFF
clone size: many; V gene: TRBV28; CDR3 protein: CASTPLSLWGTFSYNEQFF
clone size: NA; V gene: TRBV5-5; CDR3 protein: CASSPGRGDNEQFF
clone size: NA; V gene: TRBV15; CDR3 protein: CATSRPDRFYGYTF
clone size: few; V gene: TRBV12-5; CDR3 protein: CASAPGQNYEQYF
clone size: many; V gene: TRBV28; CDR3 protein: CASSPLLAAPFQQYF
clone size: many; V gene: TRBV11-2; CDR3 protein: CASSLAGDRSYEQYF
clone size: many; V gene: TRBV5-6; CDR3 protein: CASSSGTSGIYNEQFF
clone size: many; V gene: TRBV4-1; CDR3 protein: CASSQAEWSATGELFF
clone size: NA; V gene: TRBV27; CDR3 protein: CASSFSGRAHEQFF
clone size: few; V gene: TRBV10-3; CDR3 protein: CAITPGATSGANVLTF
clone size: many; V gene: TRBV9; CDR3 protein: CASSVGMNTEAFF
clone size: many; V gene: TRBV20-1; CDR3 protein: CSATMVGTPFPSYEQYF
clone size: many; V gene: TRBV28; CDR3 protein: CASRTDGASGANVLTF
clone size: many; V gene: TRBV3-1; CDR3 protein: CAFRGSNQPQHF
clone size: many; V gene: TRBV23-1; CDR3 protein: CASRGRTGVGSPLHF
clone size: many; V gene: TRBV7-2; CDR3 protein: CASSYRQGTEAFF
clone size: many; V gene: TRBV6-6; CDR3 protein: CASSWLSGEEKLFF
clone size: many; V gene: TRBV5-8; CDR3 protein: CASSPGQHSYNEQFF
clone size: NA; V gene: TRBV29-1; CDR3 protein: CSVEDPGQGSYNEQFF
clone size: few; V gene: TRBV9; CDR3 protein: CASSGRQGNNSPLHF
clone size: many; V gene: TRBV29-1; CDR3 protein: CSVAYYTGELFF
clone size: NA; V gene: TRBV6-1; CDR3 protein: CASSETGRSTEQYF
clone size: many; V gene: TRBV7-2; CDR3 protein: CASSPQREQFF